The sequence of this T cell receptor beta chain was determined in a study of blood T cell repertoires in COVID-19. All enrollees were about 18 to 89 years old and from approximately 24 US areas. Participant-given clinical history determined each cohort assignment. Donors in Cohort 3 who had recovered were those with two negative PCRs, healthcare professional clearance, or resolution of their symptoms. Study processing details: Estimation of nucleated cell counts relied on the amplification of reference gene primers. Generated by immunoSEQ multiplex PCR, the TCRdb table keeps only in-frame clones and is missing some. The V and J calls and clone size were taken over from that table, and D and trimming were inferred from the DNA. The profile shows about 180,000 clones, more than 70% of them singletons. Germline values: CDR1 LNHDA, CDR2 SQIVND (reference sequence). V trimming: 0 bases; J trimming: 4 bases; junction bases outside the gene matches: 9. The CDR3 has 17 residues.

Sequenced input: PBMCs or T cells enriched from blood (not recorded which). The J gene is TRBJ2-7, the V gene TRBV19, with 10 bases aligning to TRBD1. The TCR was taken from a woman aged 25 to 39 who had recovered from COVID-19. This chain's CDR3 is CASSIEHPRDRGYEQYF. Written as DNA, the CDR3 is TGTGCCAGTAGTATAGAACACCCCCGGGACAGGGGATACGAGCAGTACTTC.